The clone carrying this T cell receptor beta chain was found once. Antigen specificity is unknown. This sample was taken from a study of PD-L1 blockade in urothelial cancer. Study-wide background: Males with bladder-origin urothelial cancer constituted about nine tenths of the roughly 29 patients. Prior chemotherapy regimens per patient numbered 0 to 3.

The CDR3 covers 16 residues. V was clipped by 4 bases and J by 7 bases, with 21 bases between them. The germline CDR1 and CDR2 sequences are LNHDA and SQIVND (reference sequence). Assay: immunoSEQ multiplex PCR; the TCRdb copy retains only in-frame clones and omits some. Of fewer than 50,000 clones listed, about 88% are singletons. Time point: pretreatment peripheral blood. Regarding the study as a whole: Improved survival was predicted by pretreatment blood TCR clonality below the median.

The specimen was PBMCs, collected around atezolizumab (anti-PD-L1) treatment. This TCR was sampled from a man aged 65 to 79 with urothelial cancer. The V gene is TRBV19, the J gene TRBJ2-3; a possible D gene is TRBD2 (7 bases). The CDR3 DNA follows: TGTGCCAGTAGTACCCGGGGGGCGGGAGCCCTAAATACGCAGTATTTT. Translated: CASSTRGAGALNTQYF.